What follows are 9 T cell receptor beta chains derived from one specimen sequenced in a study of T cells in localized non-small cell lung cancer. Produced via immunoSEQ multiplex PCR; TCRdb's table is partial and in-frame only. The sample includes approximately 60,000 clones, about nine tenths seen only once; the top ten take 1.5% to 2%. The input for sequencing was peripheral blood, taken before any cancer treatment. The origin of the receptors is a woman aged 35 to 70 with stage I lung adenocarcinoma.

The gene calls are TRBV7-9 and TRBJ1-2, with D hard to call. This CDR3 comprises 13 residues. V gave up 5 bases and J gave up 2 bases, with 9 bases separating them. Germline lookup yields CDR1 SEHNR and CDR2 FQNEAQ (reference sequence). The chain's CDR3 is CASSLSSNYGYTF. In DNA, the CDR3 is TGTGCCAGCAGCCTTAGTTCGAACTATGGCTACACCTTC.

In its sample, this clone was seen once. This sequence joins TRBV7-6 and TRBJ1-5; D unclear. V was cut by 5 bases and J by 0 bases, with 14 bases left in between. The CDR3 sequence is 16 residues long. In germline, CDR1 is SGHVS, CDR2 FNYEAQ. CDR3 sequence reads: CASSPLTGNSNQPQHF. CDR3 DNA: TGTGCCAGCAGCCCTCTGACGGGAAATAGCAATCAGCCCCAGCATTTT.

The CDR3 nucleotides read TGTGCCAGCTCCCCAGGGGGCGCGACAGATACGCAGTATTTT. This codes for CASSPGGATDTQYF. The chain employs TRBV18 and TRBJ2-3; 8 positions agree with TRBD1. The germline gives CDR1 KGHSH, CDR2 LQKENI. Trimming at V came to 6 bases and at J to 3 bases, leaving 5 bases not matched to a gene. The CDR3 runs to 14 residues.

The gene calls are TRBV10-1 and TRBJ1-3; no reliable D call. Per germline, CDR1 WNHNN and CDR2 SYGVQD (reference sequence). The CDR3 is made up of 15 amino acids. Deletions cut 2 bases from V and 0 bases from J, with 8 bases between. In DNA form, the CDR3 reads TGCGCCAGCAGTGAGAACAGATTCTCTGGAAACACCATATATTTT. Its protein is CASSENRFSGNTIYF.

The sample holds a few counts of this clone. The rearrangement links TRBV4-2 to TRBJ2-1, with 8 bases that match TRBD1. V lost 1 base and J lost 9; bases outside the gene matches: 11. Germline loops: CDR1 LGHNA, CDR2 YNFKEQ. This CDR3 comprises 16 residues. CDR3 sequence reads: CASSQAFRQGIAEQFF. The CDR3 DNA reads as TGTGCCAGCAGCCAAGCTTTCAGACAGGGGATAGCTGAGCAGTTCTTC.

The gene calls are TRBV20-1 and TRBJ2-2; the D is unclear. In germline, CDR1 is DFQATT, CDR2 SNEGSKA (reference sequence). V gave up 6 bases and J gave up 8 bases, with 10 bases separating them. CDR3 length: 11 residues. CDR3 DNA: TGCAGTGCAAAAAGGTTTGGGGAGCTGTTTTTT. The encoded protein is CSAKRFGELFF.

The rearrangement joins TRBV25-1 to TRBJ2-7, with 9 bases aligning to TRBD1. Losses at the gene ends were 6 bases for V and 5 bases for J; bases not matched to a gene: 5. Germline CDR1 MGHDK, CDR2 SYGVNS. The CDR3 totals 13 residues. The CDR3 DNA sequence: TGTGCCAGCAGACAGGGGGCGCCGAACGAGCAGTACTTC. The encoded protein is CASRQGAPNEQYF.

The chain employs TRBV6-1 and TRBJ2-1, with no clear D. From germline, CDR1 is MNHNS and CDR2 SASEGT. V lost 0 bases, J lost 8 bases, and 8 bases lay in between. The CDR3 spans 13 residues. The CDR3 protein is CASSEARRDEQFF. CDR3 nucleotide sequence: TGTGCCAGCAGTGAAGCGAGACGGGATGAGCAGTTCTTC.

The V gene is TRBV19, the J gene TRBJ2-2; perhaps D is TRBD1 or TRBD2 (6 bases each). The CDR3 covers 14 residues. V was cut by 3 bases and J by 6 bases, with 11 bases left in between. Looked up from germline, CDR1 is LNHDA and CDR2 is SQIVND (reference sequence). In nucleotides, the CDR3 is TGTGCCAGTAGTATTCGGGGGCACGCCGGGGAGCTGTTTTTT. Its translation: CASSIRGHAGELFF.